This entry concerns a single TCR beta chain. The data derive from a study of blood T cell repertoires in COVID-19. Study at large: COVID-19 samples collected from the United States, Italy and Spain covered acute and convalescent phases. T cells, B-cell-depleted T cells, or PBMCs supplied cDNA or gDNA.

V lost 6 bases and J 4 bases, leaving 17 bases between the germline ends. Germline CDR1 and CDR2: MNHEY and SVGAGI. This CDR3 contains 15 residues. In the original processing: It was from reference gene primer amplification that nucleated cell counts were estimated. Only in-frame clones appear in the TCRdb table, and some are missing; sequencing was by immunoSEQ multiplex PCR. D and trimming were read from the DNA, whereas the V and J calls and clone size are those reported in that table. The sample shows a few hundred thousand clones, more than 75% of them seen only once. The TCR comes from a woman in her thirties or forties with acute COVID-19. Sequenced sample: PBMCs or T cells enriched from blood (not recorded which). The chain uses TRBV6-5 and TRBJ2-3; a possible D gene is TRBD2 (6 bases). The DNA for the CDR3 is TGTGCCAGCAGCTCCGGGACTCTCACTTCAGATACGCAGTATTTT. It codes for CASSSGTLTSDTQYF.